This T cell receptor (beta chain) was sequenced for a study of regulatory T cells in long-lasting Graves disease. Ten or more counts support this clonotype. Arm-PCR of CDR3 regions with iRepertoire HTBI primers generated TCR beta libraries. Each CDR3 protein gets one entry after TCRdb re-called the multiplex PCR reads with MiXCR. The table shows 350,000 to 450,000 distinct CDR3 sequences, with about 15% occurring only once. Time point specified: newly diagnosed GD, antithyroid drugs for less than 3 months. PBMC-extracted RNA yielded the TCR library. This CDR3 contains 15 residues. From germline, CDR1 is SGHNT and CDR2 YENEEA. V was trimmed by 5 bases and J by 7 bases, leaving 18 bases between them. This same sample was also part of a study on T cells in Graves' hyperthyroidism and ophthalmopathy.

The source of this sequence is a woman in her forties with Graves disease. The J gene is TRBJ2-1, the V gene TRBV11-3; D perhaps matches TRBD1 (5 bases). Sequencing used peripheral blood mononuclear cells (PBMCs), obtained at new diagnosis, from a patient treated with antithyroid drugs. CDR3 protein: CASSQGQGIGNEQFF. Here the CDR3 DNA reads TGTGCCAGCAGCCAAGGACAAGGGATAGGGAATGAGCAGTTCTTC.